This T cell receptor beta chain is from a study of blood T cell repertoires in COVID-19. Study details: Nucleic acid was either cDNA or gDNA, and it came from T cells, B-cell-depleted T cells, or PBMCs.

The CDR3 totals 14 residues. The ends were cut back, 2 bases at V and 3 bases at J, with 10 bases in the middle. In germline, CDR1 is MNHEY, CDR2 SVGEGT. Authors' analysis steps: Counts of nucleated cells, estimated from reference gene primer amplification, were obtained. Assay used: immunoSEQ multiplex PCR; TCRdb lists only in-frame clones, some missing. Clone size and V and J calls were adopted from that table, with D and trimming inferred from the DNA. The sample yields about 110,000 clones, 75% to 85% seen once. Specimen: peripheral blood. The chain carries TRBV6-2 or TRBV6-3 and TRBJ1-2; D is possibly TRBD1 (5 bases). The sequence was collected from a woman aged 60-75 years with acute or convalescent COVID-19. The CDR3 loop is CASSYDSSYYGYTF. For the CDR3, the DNA is TGTGCCAGCAGTTACGACAGCTCCTACTATGGCTACACCTTC.